Listed here are 13 T cell receptor beta chains from one sample, sequenced in a study of cytomegalovirus exposure and HLA in healthy donors. Profiling relied on immunoSEQ multiplex PCR, and the TCRdb table lists in-frame clones only, not all of them. The sample consists of 55,000 to 80,000 clones, roughly 96% of them appearing once. Sequenced material: PBMCs. These receptors were obtained from a man aged 18-30 years in good health and CMV-seronegative.

V usage is TRBV28 and J usage is TRBJ2-7; a weak D match, TRBD1 (5 bases). The CDR3 is 14 residues long. Trimming took 0 bases from V and 3 from J, leaving 9 bases between them. CDR1 and CDR2 from the germline V gene are MDHEN and SYDVKM. CDR3 residues: CASSLWQGNYEQYF. CDR3 DNA: TGTGCCAGCAGTTTATGGCAGGGTAACTACGAGCAGTACTTC.

This chain joins TRBV19 and TRBJ2-3; D not certain. Germline values: CDR1 LNHDA, CDR2 SQIVND (reference sequence). The CDR3 is made up of 14 amino acids. V was trimmed by 4 bases and J by 6 bases, leaving 14 bases between them. CDR3: CASSNVDSPDTQYF. Here the CDR3 DNA reads TGTGCCAGTAGTAATGTTGACTCCCCCGATACGCAGTATTTT.

The CDR3 sequence: CASSGGQVLGQPQHF. CDR3 coding DNA: TGTGCCAGCAGCGGGGGACAGGTCCTAGGACAGCCCCAGCATTTT. This chain links TRBV5-8 with TRBJ1-5; TRBD1 matches 8 bases. Losses at the gene ends were 4 bases for V and 7 bases for J; bases not matched to a gene: 10. From germline, CDR1 is SGHTS and CDR2 YDEGEE. The CDR3 consists of 15 residues. The full variable domain, completed using reference TRBV5-8 and TRBJ1-5, is EAGVTQSPTHLIKTRGQQATLRCSPISGHTSVYWYQQALGLGLQFLLWYDEGEERNRGNFPPRFSGRQFPNYSSELNVNALELEDSALYLCASSGGQVLGQPQHFGDGTRLSIL.

The chain couples TRBV4-2 to TRBJ2-2, with D unresolved. Trimming pared 0 bases from V and 4 bases from J, leaving 3 bases between. Germline assignment: CDR1 LGHNA and CDR2 YNFKEQ. This CDR3 contains 13 residues. The CDR3 bases are TGTGCCAGCAGCCAAGATCTCACCGGGGAGCTGTTTTTT. Translated: CASSQDLTGELFF.

The chain joins TRBV25-1 to TRBJ2-2; 7 positions match TRBD2. The trim removed 2 bases at V and 6 bases at J, leaving 12 bases unmatched. The CDR3 has 17 residues. CDR1 MGHDK and CDR2 SYGVNS come from the germline V gene. The CDR3 sequence is CASSERPGGMFSGELFF. The CDR3 nucleotides are TGTGCCAGCAGTGAACGGCCGGGGGGTATGTTCTCCGGGGAGCTGTTTTTT.

V and J are TRBV30 and TRBJ2-7; 11 nucleotides agree with TRBD2. Germline-derived CDR1 and CDR2 are GTSNPN and SVGIG (reference sequence). J gave up 2 bases and V 2 bases, and 5 bases lay outside the gene matches. There are 15 residues in the CDR3. The chain's CDR3 is CAWSHPSGGTYEQYF. CDR3 DNA sequence: TGTGCCTGGAGTCACCCTAGCGGGGGGACCTACGAGCAGTACTTC.

V and J are TRBV25-1 and TRBJ2-6; D perhaps matches TRBD1 (5 bases). Germline loops: CDR1 MGHDK, CDR2 SYGVNS. The CDR3 extends over 14 amino acids. V shed 5 bases and J shed 1 base, with 6 bases lying between them. DNA of the CDR3: TGTGCCAGCAGTCCAGGGTCTGGGGCCAACGTCCTGACTTTC. It is translated as CASSPGSGANVLTF.

The chain combines TRBV6-1 with TRBJ2-5, with D uncertain. The germline CDR1 and CDR2 sequences are MNHNS and SASEGT. Trimming cost V 1 base and J 1 base, with 16 bases left between them. The CDR3 is made up of 17 amino acids. CDR3 sequence (DNA): TGTGCCAGCAGTGAAGTGAGGCCCGGCGGAATCCAAGAGACCCAGTACTTC. Translating gives CASSEVRPGGIQETQYF.

This clone is a singleton in its sample. The J gene is TRBJ1-1, the V gene TRBV29-1; tentatively, D is TRBD1 (6 bases). Trimming left V 7 bases short and J 1 base short, with 10 bases between. Germline V gives CDR1 SQVTM, CDR2 ANQGSEA. The CDR3 loop spans 12 amino acids. The CDR3, as DNA: TGCAGCGCCTTACAGGGGAACACTGAAGCTTTCTTT. Translation: CSALQGNTEAFF.

The J gene is TRBJ2-3, the V gene TRBV2, with TRBD1 matching over 8 bases. The CDR3 length is 16 residues. The germline gives CDR1 SNHLY, CDR2 FYNNEI. V was pared by 3 bases and J by 6 bases, with 11 bases of the junction left unmatched. CDR3 in amino acids: CASSDGRQGAWDTQYF. The DNA for the CDR3 is TGTGCCAGCAGTGACGGACGGCAGGGGGCATGGGATACGCAGTATTTT.

The chain combines TRBV19 with TRBJ2-5, with 7 bases matching TRBD2. The J call may be mistaken, given a closer DNA end match to TRBJ2-7. The CDR3 runs 14 residues. In germline, CDR1 is LNHDA, CDR2 SQIVND (reference sequence). Written as DNA, the CDR3 is TGTGCCACCAAGAAGCGGGGTAGCTCCTACGAGCAGTACTTC. Encoded protein: CATKKRGSSYEQYF.

The V call is TRBV7-2, the J call TRBJ2-7; TRBD2 is a possible D gene (6 bases). The CDR3 runs to 13 residues. Per germline, CDR1 SGHTA and CDR2 FQGNSA. V lost 4 bases to trimming and J lost 11 bases, with 18 bases between them. This chain's CDR3 is CASSSAGLVAEYF. The CDR3 DNA is TGTGCCAGCAGCTCTGCGGGGCTCGTAGCAGAGTACTTC.

The chain uses TRBV10-3 and TRBJ1-5, with TRBD1 matching 8 bases. The ends lost 3 bases at V and 3 bases at J; junction bases unmatched: 10. The germline gives CDR1 ENHRY, CDR2 SYGVKD. The CDR3 is 17 amino acids. The CDR3 DNA reads as TGTGCCATCAGTGATCAGGGGGCAAGTAACGCCAATCAGCCCCAGCATTTT. Encoded protein: CAISDQGASNANQPQHF.